The clone carrying this T cell receptor beta chain was observed many times. The entry originates in a study of regulatory T cells in long-lasting Graves disease. Time point of the sample: newly diagnosed GD, antithyroid drugs for less than 3 months. PBMCs provided the RNA from which the TCR library was made. This CDR3 is built from 15 residues. With 1 base removed from V and 4 bases from J, the gap between germline ends came to 13 bases. Germline V lookup: CDR1 SGHAT, CDR2 FQNNGV. Researchers made TCR beta libraries by using iRepertoire HTBI primers and running Arm-PCR on CDR3 regions. TCRdb redid the calling of the multiplex PCR reads with MiXCR, one entry per CDR3 protein. Counted here are under 450,000 distinct CDR3 sequences, roughly 12% occurring once; the ten biggest clones make up about 20%. These same data were also listed under a study on T cells in Graves' hyperthyroidism and ophthalmopathy.

This chain uses TRBV11-2 with TRBJ2-5; the D gene could be TRBD1 or TRBD2 (6 bases each). The receptor was isolated from a young woman with Graves disease. Sequences were derived from peripheral blood mononuclear cells (PBMCs), sampled at new diagnosis, from a patient treated with antithyroid drugs. The CDR3: CASSLGRGTRETQYF. CDR3 DNA: TGTGCCAGCAGCTTAGGGAGGGGGACGAGAGAGACCCAGTACTTC.